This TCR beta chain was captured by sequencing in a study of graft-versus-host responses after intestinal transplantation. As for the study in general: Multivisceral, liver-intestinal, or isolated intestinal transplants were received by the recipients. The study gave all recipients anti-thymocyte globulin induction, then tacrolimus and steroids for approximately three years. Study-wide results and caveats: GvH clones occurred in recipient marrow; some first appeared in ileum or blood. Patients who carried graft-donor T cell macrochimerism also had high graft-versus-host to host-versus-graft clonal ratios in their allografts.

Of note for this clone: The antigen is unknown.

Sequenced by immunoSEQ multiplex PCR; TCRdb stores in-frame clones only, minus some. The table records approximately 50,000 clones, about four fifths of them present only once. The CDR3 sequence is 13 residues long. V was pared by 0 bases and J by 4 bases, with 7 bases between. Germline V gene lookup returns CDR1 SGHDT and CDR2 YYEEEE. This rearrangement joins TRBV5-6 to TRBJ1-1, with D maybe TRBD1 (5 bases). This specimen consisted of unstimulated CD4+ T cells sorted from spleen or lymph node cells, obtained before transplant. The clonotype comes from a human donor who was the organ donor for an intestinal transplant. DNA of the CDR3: TGTGCCAGCAGCTTGGCGGGGCCCACTGAAGCTTTCTTT. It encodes CASSLAGPTEAFF.